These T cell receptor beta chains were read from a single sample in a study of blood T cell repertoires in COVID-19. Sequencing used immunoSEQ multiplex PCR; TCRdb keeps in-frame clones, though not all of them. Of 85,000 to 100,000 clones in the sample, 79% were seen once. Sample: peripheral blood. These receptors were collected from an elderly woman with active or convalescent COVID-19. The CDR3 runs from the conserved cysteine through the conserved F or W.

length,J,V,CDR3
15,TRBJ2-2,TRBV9,CASRVGLAVTGELFF
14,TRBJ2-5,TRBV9,CASSPGLSQETQYF
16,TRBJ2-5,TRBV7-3,CASSRVGSGNTETQYF
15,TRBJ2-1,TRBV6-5,CASTRLAGSYNEQFF
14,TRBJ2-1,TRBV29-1,CSVRWGLADVHQFF
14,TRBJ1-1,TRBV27,CASRGWEANTEAFF
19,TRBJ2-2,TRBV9,CASSVTGTGGFRNTGELFF
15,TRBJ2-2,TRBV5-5,CASSSGQGNRGELFF
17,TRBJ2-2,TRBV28,CASSSPRLAGEVGELFF
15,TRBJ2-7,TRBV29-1,CSVDGGLAGTNEQYF
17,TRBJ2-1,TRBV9,CASSVGTSGGSHNEQFF
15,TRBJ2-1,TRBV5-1,CASSLLAGPYNEQFF
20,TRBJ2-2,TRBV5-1,CASSPPFGTSGRTNTGELFF
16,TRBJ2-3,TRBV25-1,CASSEWRDIKTDTQYF
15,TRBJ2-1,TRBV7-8,CASSFGQGSYNEQFF
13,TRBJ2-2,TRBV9,CASRTRNTGELFF
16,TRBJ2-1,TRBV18,CASSPIRLAGYNEQFF
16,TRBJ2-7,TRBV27,CASSFTGTISSYEQYF
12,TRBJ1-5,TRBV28,CASSFRDQPQHF
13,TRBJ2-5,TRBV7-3,CASSVRREETQYF
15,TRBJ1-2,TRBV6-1,CASSETTGSFYGYTF
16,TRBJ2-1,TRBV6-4,CASSGAAGTGVGEQFF
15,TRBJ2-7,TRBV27,CASSSQGGGGYEQYF
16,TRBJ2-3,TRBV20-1,CSASSGQDTTTDTQYF
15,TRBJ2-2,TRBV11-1,CASSLGYGRDGELFF
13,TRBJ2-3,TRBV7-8,CASRPHSTDTQYF
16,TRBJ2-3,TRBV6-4,CASSDSSGSAVDTQYF
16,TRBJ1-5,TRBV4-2,CASGKVEGSGNQPQHF
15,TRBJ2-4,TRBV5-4,CATKQGNLAKNIQYF
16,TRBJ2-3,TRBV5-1,CASSLELAGGTDTQYF
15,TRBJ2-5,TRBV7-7,CASSLVPADAGTQYF
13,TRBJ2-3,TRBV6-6,CASRLAGADTQYF
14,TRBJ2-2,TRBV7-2,CASSPTGGPGELFF
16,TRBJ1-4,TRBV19,CASTSGGLTTNEKLFF
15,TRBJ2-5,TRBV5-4,CASRIGTSGGETQYF
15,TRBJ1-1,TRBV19,CASSGQGAISTEAFF
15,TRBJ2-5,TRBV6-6,CASSSLTGGGETQYF
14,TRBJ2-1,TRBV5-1,CASSLGDRYNEQFF
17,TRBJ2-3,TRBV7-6,CASSHTIAGVSTDTQYF
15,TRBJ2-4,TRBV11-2,CASSLMRSGHNIQYF
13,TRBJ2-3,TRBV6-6,CASSPRGTDTQYF
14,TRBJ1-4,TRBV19,CASSTGLRSEKLFF
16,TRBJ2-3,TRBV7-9,CASSLAAGGRVDTQYF
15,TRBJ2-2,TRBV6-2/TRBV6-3,CASSFGGAGTGELFF
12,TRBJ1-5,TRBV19,CASSLRGQPQHF
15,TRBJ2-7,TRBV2,CASSETGLAGDEQYF
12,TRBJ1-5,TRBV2,CASSDMNQPQHF
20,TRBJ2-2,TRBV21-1,CASSKKEGTSGRVQTGELFF